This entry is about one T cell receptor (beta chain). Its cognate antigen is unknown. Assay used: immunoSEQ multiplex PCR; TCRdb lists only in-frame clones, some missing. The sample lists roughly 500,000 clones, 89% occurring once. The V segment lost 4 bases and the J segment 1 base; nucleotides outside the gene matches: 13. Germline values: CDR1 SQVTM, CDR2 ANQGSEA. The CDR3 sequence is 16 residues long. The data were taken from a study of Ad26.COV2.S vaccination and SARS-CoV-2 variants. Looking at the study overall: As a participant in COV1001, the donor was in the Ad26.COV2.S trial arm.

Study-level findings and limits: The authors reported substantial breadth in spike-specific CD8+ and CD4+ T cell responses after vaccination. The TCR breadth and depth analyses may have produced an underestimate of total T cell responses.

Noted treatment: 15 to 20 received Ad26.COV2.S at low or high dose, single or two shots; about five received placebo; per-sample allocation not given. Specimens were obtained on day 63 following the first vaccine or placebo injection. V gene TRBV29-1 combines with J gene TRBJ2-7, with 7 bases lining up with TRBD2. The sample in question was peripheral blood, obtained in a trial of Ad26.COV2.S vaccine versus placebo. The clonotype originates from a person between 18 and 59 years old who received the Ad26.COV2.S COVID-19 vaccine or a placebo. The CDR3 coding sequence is TGCAGCGTTGCGGGGGGAGGATCTACCCTTTCCTACGAGCAGTACTTC. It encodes CSVAGGGSTLSYEQYF.